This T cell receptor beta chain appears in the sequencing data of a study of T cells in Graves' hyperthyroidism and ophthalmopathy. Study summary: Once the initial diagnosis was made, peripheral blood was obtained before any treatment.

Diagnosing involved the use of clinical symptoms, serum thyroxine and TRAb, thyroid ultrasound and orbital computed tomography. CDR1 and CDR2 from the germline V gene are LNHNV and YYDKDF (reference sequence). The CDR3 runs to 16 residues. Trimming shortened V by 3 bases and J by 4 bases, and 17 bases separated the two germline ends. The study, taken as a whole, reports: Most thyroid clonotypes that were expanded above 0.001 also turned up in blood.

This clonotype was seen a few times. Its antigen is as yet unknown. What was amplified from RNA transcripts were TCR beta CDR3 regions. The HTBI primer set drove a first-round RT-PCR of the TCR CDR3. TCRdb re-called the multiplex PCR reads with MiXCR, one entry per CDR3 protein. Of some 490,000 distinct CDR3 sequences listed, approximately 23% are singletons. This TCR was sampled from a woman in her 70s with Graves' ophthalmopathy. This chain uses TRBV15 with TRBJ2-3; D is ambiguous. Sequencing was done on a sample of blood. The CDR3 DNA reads TGTGCCACCAGCAGGTCCCTTTCCGACATAGCAGATACGCAGTATTTT. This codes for CATSRSLSDIADTQYF.